This note documents a single TCR beta chain sequence. This clonotype came up a few times. Its binding antigen is unknown. Base qualities were left out, and no much larger clone turns up one base away. The receptor library was made with PCR. Sequencer: Illumina HiSeq 2500. TCR library preparation used molecular barcoding, with unique molecular identifiers applied to normalize quantification of the TCRbeta repertoire. TCRdb reprocessed the public reads (quality trimming at Q25 with fastp, clone calling with MiXCR) and kept in-frame beta chains. Rows with a matching CDR3 protein are joined into one entry that keeps the most common DNA and genes. This sample gives fewer than 550,000 distinct CDR3 sequences in total; about an eighth of them show up just once. The leading ten clones occupy 13% to 15% of the sample. Sample treatment or condition, as interpreted from the label and publication: allogeneic hematopoietic cell transplantation with graft depleted of TCRalphabeta T cells and CD19 B cells. Transplant recipients were children who received TCRalphabeta/CD19-depleted allogeneic hematopoietic cell grafts.

These data originate in a study of T-cell reconstitution after alpha-beta-depleted transplantation in children (dated by TCRdb to 2015 to 2016). Regarding the research as a whole: Using TCR repertoire profiling, the study quantitatively followed how T-cell immune reconstitution unfolded in children after TCRalphabeta/CD19-depleted allogeneic hematopoietic cell transplantation.

Reading the germline V gene (reference sequence) gives CDR1 LNHDA and CDR2 SQIVND. After removal of 6 bases from V and 3 bases from J, the junction retains 11 bases not matched to a gene. The CDR3 runs 16 residues from the cysteine to the phenylalanine. The sequence is cut down to CDR3 DNA, 48 bases in frame from base 1. Study-wide findings and limitations: The high TCRbeta diversity at day 60 in some patients was ascribed to recipient T cells and intrathymic progenitors that had survived conditioning. Over the following months the frequencies of hyperexpanded clones went down, and after one year T-cell counts and TCRbeta diversity were mostly credited to newly produced T cells. The apparently early recovery of alphabetaT-cell counts about two months after transplant reportedly depended on only several hundred rapidly expanded clones that came from non-depleted graft cells.

The V and J genes are TRBV19 and TRBJ2-3; 8 nucleotides in the junction match TRBD2. This TCR came from a female patient aged 2 to 10 who had a stem cell transplant for aplastic anemia, so the T cells may come from the graft donor. Sequencing used PBMCs, mostly from graft donor cells, obtained 180 days after TCRalphabeta/CD19-depleted stem cell transplant. For the CDR3, the sequence is CASRTSGVSSTDTQYF. The DNA is as follows: TGTGCCAGTAGAACTAGCGGCGTTTCGAGTACAGATACGCAGTATTTT.